This T cell receptor beta chain came from a study of blood T cell repertoires in COVID-19. Authors' analysis steps: By means of reference gene primer amplification, nucleated cell counts were estimated. Assay used: immunoSEQ multiplex PCR; TCRdb lists only in-frame clones, some missing. V and J calls and clone size are copied from that table; D and trimming were computed from the DNA. The profile shows 150,000 or so clones, around 90% of them singletons. Participant ages covered roughly 18 to 89 years across approximately 25 US areas. A PCR-confirmed or clinician-diagnosed COVID-19 case had contacted exposed participants within 2 weeks of entry. CDR1 is SNHLY and CDR2 is FYNNEI in the germline V gene. The CDR3 has 13 amino acids. The germline V and J ends were trimmed by 5 bases and 4 bases, with 11 bases remaining between them.

The TCR was taken from a woman in her forties who had been exposed to COVID-19. Sequences were obtained from PBMCs or T cells enriched from blood (not recorded which). The V and J genes are TRBV2 and TRBJ1-2, with D unresolved. CDR3 sequence (DNA): TGTGCCAGCAGTCGCGGTAGTTCCTATGGCTACACCTTC. It codes for CASSRGSSYGYTF. Together with reference TRBV2 and TRBJ1-2, the CDR3 gives the full variable domain: EPEVTQTPSHQVTQMGQEVILRCVPISNHLYFYWYRQILGQKVEFLVSFYNNEISEKSEIFDDQFSVERPDGSNFTLKIRSTKLEDSAMYFCASSRGSSYGYTFGSGTRLTVV.